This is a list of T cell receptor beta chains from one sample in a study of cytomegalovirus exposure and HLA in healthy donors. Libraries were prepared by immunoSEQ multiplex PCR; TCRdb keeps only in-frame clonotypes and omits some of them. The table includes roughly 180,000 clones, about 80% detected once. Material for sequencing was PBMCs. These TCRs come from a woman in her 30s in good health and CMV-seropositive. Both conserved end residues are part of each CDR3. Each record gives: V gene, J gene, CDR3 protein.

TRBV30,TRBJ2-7,CASSGTGPREQYF
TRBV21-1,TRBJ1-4,CASSKGLRATNEKLFF
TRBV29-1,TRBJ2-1,CSVEWGEGYNEQFF
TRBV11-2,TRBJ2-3,CASSSAGKVLDTQYF
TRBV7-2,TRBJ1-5,CASSLGQGASNQPQHF
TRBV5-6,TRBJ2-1,CASSPEPGGGYNEQFF
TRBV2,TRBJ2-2,CASSQGLAGTGELFF
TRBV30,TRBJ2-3,CAWSGTGVPPSVSNF
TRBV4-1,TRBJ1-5,CASSISGTRGKQPQHF
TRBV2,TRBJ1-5,CASSAEHSNQPQHF
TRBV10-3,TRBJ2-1,CAIRRLVGTGGVGRYEQFF
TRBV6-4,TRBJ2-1,CASSEREYNEQFF
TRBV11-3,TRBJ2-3,CASSLRTAGFTDTQYF
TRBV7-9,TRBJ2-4,CASSLVLAGGNIQYF
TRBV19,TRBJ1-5,CASSKPEQPQHF
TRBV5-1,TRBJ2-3,CASSSGQGKDTQYF
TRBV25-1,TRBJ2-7,CASSEGQGNHEQYF
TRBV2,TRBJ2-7,CASGLPGYEQYF
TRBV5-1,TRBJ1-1,CASSFWTGRDTEAFF
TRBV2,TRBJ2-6,CASSAMFSGANVLTF
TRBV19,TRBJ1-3,CASSLVPPGSGNTIYF
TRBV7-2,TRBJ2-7,CASSFRDRGSYEQYF
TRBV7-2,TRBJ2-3,CASTADSILAGRARDTQYF
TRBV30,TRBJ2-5,CASGYQETQYF
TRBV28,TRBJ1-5,CASSLLEGWVGESNQPQHF
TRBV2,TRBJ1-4,CASSEQGQRNEKLFF
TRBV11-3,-,CASSRTASSYEQYF
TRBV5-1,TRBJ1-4,CASSLAGQTTNEKLFF
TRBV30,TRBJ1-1,CAWSAPRGPNTEAFF
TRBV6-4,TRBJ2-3,CATSASGSADTQYF
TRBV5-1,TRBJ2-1,CASSFGGTPPWNEQFF
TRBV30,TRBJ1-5,CAWSVNTNQPQHF
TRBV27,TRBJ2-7,CASSGDRGLYEQYF
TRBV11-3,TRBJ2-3,CASSFSPGTDTQYF
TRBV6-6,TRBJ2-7,CASSPPTGSYEQYF
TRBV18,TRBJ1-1,CASSPSGYEAFF
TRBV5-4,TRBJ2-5,CASSAGRKTSGVQETQYF
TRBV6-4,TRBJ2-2,CASSLASAGELFF
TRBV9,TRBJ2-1,CASSARRAALNEQFF
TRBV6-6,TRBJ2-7,CASSYRGRNEQYF
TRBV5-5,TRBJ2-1,CASSGGRSYNEQFF
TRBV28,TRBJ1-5,CASSPDGRVDQPQHF
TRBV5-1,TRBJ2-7,CASSLSTYSYEQYF
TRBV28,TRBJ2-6,CASSRPGTGPGANVLTF
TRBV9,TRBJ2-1,CASSETSEPYNEQFF
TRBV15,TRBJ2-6,CATIKGQGNRGGANVLTF
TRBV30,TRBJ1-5,CAWRQNSNQPQHF
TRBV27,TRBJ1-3,CASSPQAGGNTIYF
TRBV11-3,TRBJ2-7,CASSLVGLTSKYEQYF
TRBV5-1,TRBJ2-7,CASSTTGNEQYF
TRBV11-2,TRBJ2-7,CASSTRLVRDSYEQYF
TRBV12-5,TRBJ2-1,CASGPGGLSYNEQFF
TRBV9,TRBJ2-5,CASSWAGAETQYF
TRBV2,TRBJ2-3,CASRVAGITDTQYF
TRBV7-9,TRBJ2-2,CASSLRGNTGELFF
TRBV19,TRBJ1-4,CASSQQGASNEKLFF
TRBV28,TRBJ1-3,CASSPSQGTSGNTIYF
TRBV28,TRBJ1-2,CASSPPGSGSGLYGYTF
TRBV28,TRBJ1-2,CASSVGEYGYTF